This TCR beta chain was profiled in a study of blood T cell repertoires in COVID-19. The overall study: Spain, Italy and the United States supplied samples that represented acute and convalescent COVID-19.

This CDR3 region has 13 residues. V dropped 7 bases and J dropped 4 bases, with 13 bases sitting between them. Profiled with immunoSEQ multiplex PCR; TCRdb holds only in-frame clones, not every one. This sample has about 68,000 clones, with roughly nine tenths found just once. This clonotype originated in a man aged 45-65 years with active COVID-19. What was sequenced was peripheral blood. V and J are TRBV12-3 or TRBV12-4 and TRBJ1-2; D not resolved. This CDR3 reads CASNLDGLYGYTF. DNA for the CDR3: TGTGCCAGCAACCTGGACGGACTCTATGGCTACACCTTC.